One sample yielded the 29 T cell receptor beta chains listed below, sequenced in a study of shared clonotypes between healthy human individuals (dated by TCRdb to the early 2020s). The library was made by the immunoSEQ multiplex PCR assay. TCRdb retrieved this table from immuneACCESS and kept in-frame rearrangements only. Not all clones are present; in checked studies, unresolved V genes account for under half, and no reason is known for the remainder. For this sample the table gives roughly 700,000 clones, of which about 74% were detected only once. The biggest ten clones account for around 1.6% of the sample. The sample taken for sequencing was memory CD4+ T cells sorted from blood. The cell subset or site label for this specimen denotes: CD45RA-negative fraction. The receptors derive from a woman in her 30s in good health.

The chain carries TRBV28 and TRBJ2-7; 10 bases agree with TRBD2. The germline V gene has CDR1 MDHEN and CDR2 SYDVKM. This CDR3 contains 17 residues. J lost 3 bases, V lost 7 bases, and 15 bases had no gene match. The CDR3 region is CASNKKPGTSEIYEQYF. The CDR3 DNA follows: TGTGCCAGCAATAAAAAGCCCGGGACTAGCGAGATCTACGAGCAGTACTTC.

There are many counts of this clone. V gene TRBV7-9 combines with J gene TRBJ1-5; no clear D gene. Between the trimmed V and J ends, which lost 2 bases and 0 bases, there was a span of 8 bases. Germline CDR1 and CDR2: SEHNR and FQNEAQ (reference sequence). The CDR3 covers 15 residues. The CDR3: CASSLYGNSNQPQHF. The CDR3 DNA reads as TGTGCCAGCAGCTTATATGGTAATAGCAATCAGCCCCAGCATTTT. Variable domain in full (rest from reference TRBV7-9 and TRBJ1-5): DTGVSQNPRHKITKRGQNVTFRCDPISEHNRLYWYRQTLGQGPEFLTYFQNEAQLEKSRLLSDRFSAERPKGSFSTLEIQRTEQGDSAMYLCASSLYGNSNQPQHFGDGTRLSIL.

The V gene is TRBV7-2, the J gene TRBJ1-5; the match to TRBD1 covers 8 bases. CDR1 is SGHTA, CDR2 FQGNSA, per germline. This CDR3 is built from 14 residues. Trimming cost V 5 bases and J 5 bases; bases outside gene matches: 5. The DNA for the CDR3 is TGTGCCAGCAGCCAGGACAGGGATGATCAGCCCCAGCATTTT. This encodes CASSQDRDDQPQHF.

The V gene is TRBV6-4, the J gene TRBJ1-1; D perhaps matches TRBD1 (5 bases). Germline-derived CDR1 and CDR2 are MRHNA and SNTAGT. Trimming took 9 bases from V and 0 from J, leaving 23 bases between them. The CDR3 contains 17 residues. The CDR3 is CARRPAGGPPMNTEAFF. The CDR3 DNA reads as TGTGCCAGGCGGCCGGCGGGGGGTCCCCCGATGAACACTGAAGCTTTCTTT.

This clone was counted only a few times. The chain carries TRBV7-8 and TRBJ1-1, with TRBD1 as a possible D gene (6 bases). V lost 3 bases, J lost 10 bases, and 12 bases lay in between. CDR1 and CDR2 (germline): SGHVS, FQNEAQ. The CDR3 is 12 residues long. The CDR3 here is CASSFREGGAFF. CDR3 nucleotide sequence: TGTGCCAGCAGCTTTCGGGAGGGGGGAGCTTTCTTT.

This clone was detected only a few times. The V and J genes are TRBV7-9 and TRBJ2-7; TRBD2 matches 10 bases. Germline CDR1 and CDR2: SEHNR and FQNEAQ (reference sequence). With 5 bases clipped from V and 4 bases from J, the junction kept 11 bases outside the gene matches. CDR3 length: 16 residues. CDR3 DNA sequence: TGTGCCAGCAGCACAACTAGCGGGAATCATTGGTACGAGCAGTACTTC. Translated: CASSTTSGNHWYEQYF.

Turning to this clone: At one end the junction does not follow the germline gene, possibly because of a read error. The rearrangement links TRBV15 to TRBJ2-3; D is possibly TRBD1 (5 bases). The CDR3 length is 16 residues. In germline, CDR1 is LNHNV, CDR2 YYDKDF (reference sequence). Written as DNA, the CDR3 is TGTGCCACCAGCAGAGATCAGGGAATCACACAGATACGCTCCGACTTT. Its protein product is CATSRDQGITQIRSDF.

The chain uses TRBV11-2 and TRBJ2-2; D unresolved. This CDR3 is 14 amino acids long. The germline CDR1 and CDR2 sequences are SGHAT and FQNNGV. V was trimmed by 0 bases and J by 4 bases, leaving 6 bases between them. The chain's CDR3 is CASSLETITGELFF. The CDR3 nucleotides are TGTGCCAGCAGCTTAGAAACGATCACCGGGGAGCTGTTTTTT.

The gene calls are TRBV10-3 and TRBJ2-3; 9 bases map to TRBD1. The CDR3 runs to 15 residues. CDR1 and CDR2 from the germline V gene are ENHRY and SYGVKD. Unmatched junction bases numbered 6, after V lost 3 bases and J lost 5 bases. CDR3 nucleotides: TGTGCCATCAGTGATCCGGACAGGGGAAGAGATACGCAGTATTTT. Translated: CAISDPDRGRDTQYF.

The chain recombines TRBV10-3 with TRBJ2-7; 7 positions match TRBD2. The V gene end was trimmed by 2 bases and the J gene end by 5 bases; junction bases not matched to a gene: 9. The CDR3 runs to 15 residues. CDR1 and CDR2 from the germline V gene are ENHRY and SYGVKD. Here the CDR3 reads CAISEGEGWRDEQYF. The CDR3 region has the DNA TGTGCCATCAGTGAGGGGGAGGGGTGGAGGGACGAGCAGTACTTC.

The chain links TRBV2 to TRBJ2-2; D is possibly TRBD1 or TRBD2 (6 bases each). Germline values: CDR1 SNHLY, CDR2 FYNNEI. The CDR3 extends over 16 amino acids. As DNA, the CDR3 is TGTGCTACCAGGTGGGGGGCGAATCCTAACACCGGGGAGCTGTTTTTT. It encodes CATRWGANPNTGELFF.

As to this clone: The sample contains more than one DNA sequence encoding this CDR3. The chain is built from TRBV2 and TRBJ2-1; TRBD1 agrees at 7 bases. Unmatched junction bases numbered 4, after V lost 1 base and J lost 7 bases. This CDR3 region has 14 residues. Germline-derived CDR1 and CDR2 are SNHLY and FYNNEI. The CDR3 loop is CASSEGNRGNEQFF. Written as DNA, the CDR3 is TGTGCCAGCAGTGAAGGGAACAGGGGTAATGAGCAGTTCTTC.

The chain combines TRBV7-7 with TRBJ2-5; 7 bases are a match to TRBD1. Trimming removed 1 base from V and 5 bases from J; junction bases left unmatched: 1. Germline V lookup: CDR1 SSHAT, CDR2 FNYEAQ (reference sequence). This CDR3 comprises 13 residues. CDR3 region: CASSLGRGETQYF. DNA for the CDR3: TGTGCCAGCAGCTTAGGCAGGGGGGAGACCCAGTACTTC.

This clone turned up a few times. This rearrangement joins TRBV2 to TRBJ2-2; D might be TRBD1 or TRBD2, each matching 6 bases. With 6 bases removed from V and 2 bases from J, the gap between germline ends came to 13 bases. Germline lookup yields CDR1 SNHLY and CDR2 FYNNEI. The CDR3 has 15 residues. CDR3 DNA: TGTGCCAGCAGGCCTCGGGGGCCTAACACCGGGGAGCTGTTTTTT. As protein: CASRPRGPNTGELFF.

This rearrangement joins TRBV28 to TRBJ2-3, with TRBD2 identical over 15 bases. V was pared by 5 bases and J by 6 bases, with 9 bases of the junction left unmatched. This CDR3 region has 17 residues. The V gene's germline CDR1 is MDHEN and CDR2 SYDVKM. Here the CDR3 DNA reads TGTGCCAGCAGTCCCCGGGGACTAGCGGGAGGCGGGGATACGCAGTATTTT. Translated, it gives CASSPRGLAGGGDTQYF.

In its sample, this clone was seen once. V and J are TRBV28 and TRBJ1-2; 7 nucleotides line up with TRBD1. The CDR3 loop spans 14 amino acids. The trim removed 4 bases at V and 4 bases at J, leaving 6 bases unmatched. Germline lookup yields CDR1 MDHEN and CDR2 SYDVKM. CDR3 sequence: CASSYNRGVYGYTF. CDR3 sequence (DNA): TGTGCCAGCAGTTACAACAGGGGAGTCTATGGCTACACCTTC.

This chain joins TRBV7-6 and TRBJ1-4; D not certain. The V and J ends lost 1 base and 3 bases respectively, with 3 bases between them. This CDR3 has 13 amino acids. Germline V gene sequence: CDR1 SGHVS, CDR2 FNYEAQ. The CDR3: CASSLVPNEKLFF. The CDR3 nucleotides are TGTGCCAGCAGCTTAGTTCCTAATGAAAAACTGTTTTTT.

This chain joins TRBV5-5 and TRBJ1-5, with a possible D match to TRBD1 (5 bases). With 0 bases removed from V and 7 bases from J, the gap between germline ends came to 14 bases. Germline CDR1 SGHKS, CDR2 YYEKEE (reference sequence). This CDR3 region has 15 residues. The CDR3 loop is CASSLVIRANQPQHF. CDR3 coding DNA: TGTGCCAGCAGCTTGGTTATCAGGGCGAACCAGCCCCAGCATTTT.

This clone has at least ten counts. The V call is TRBV7-2, the J call TRBJ2-3; 10 nucleotides match TRBD1. Germline CDR1 is SGHTA and CDR2 is FQGNSA. The ends lost 5 bases at V and 4 bases at J; junction bases unmatched: 9. This CDR3 is 16 amino acids long. In nucleotides, the CDR3 is TGTGCCAGCAGCCCGACGACAGGGGGCTATGCAGATACGCAGTATTTT. The encoded protein is CASSPTTGGYADTQYF.

The chain joins TRBV19 to TRBJ1-1; possibly TRBD1 for D (5 bases). CDR3 size: 13 residues. Per the germline V gene, CDR1 is LNHDA and CDR2 is SQIVND (reference sequence). V lost 5 bases and J 4 bases, leaving 11 bases between the germline ends. This CDR3 is CASSRGAGTEAFF. CDR3 sequence (DNA): TGTGCCAGTAGTCGAGGGGCAGGCACTGAAGCTTTCTTT.

The genes are TRBV7-8 and TRBJ2-1; D call uncertain. Germline CDR1 SGHVS, CDR2 FQNEAQ. The CDR3 runs to 18 residues. V was shortened by 1 base and J by 0 bases, with 16 bases between the two germline ends. This CDR3 is CASSLGPRQMSSYNEQFF. The CDR3 bases are TGTGCCAGCAGCTTAGGACCGCGCCAGATGAGCTCCTACAATGAGCAGTTCTTC.

In this sample, this clone turned up many times. The V and J genes are TRBV28 and TRBJ2-3; D not certain. Trimming cost V 1 base and J 6 bases, with 8 bases left between them. Germline values: CDR1 MDHEN, CDR2 SYDVKM. The CDR3 runs 13 residues. The CDR3 DNA reads TGTGCCAGCAGTTTATATCGAAGTGATACGCAGTATTTT. This gives the protein CASSLYRSDTQYF.

The chain has TRBV5-1 and TRBJ2-3; TRBD2 is a possible D gene (7 bases). This CDR3 has 14 amino acids. The germline V and J ends were trimmed by 4 bases and 6 bases, with 15 bases remaining between them. CDR1 and CDR2 (germline): SGHRS, YFSETQ. The CDR3 DNA follows: TGCGCCAGCAGCCCCGAGCGGGACACGGATACGCAGTATTTT. Amino acid sequence: CASSPERDTDTQYF.

The chain has TRBV5-1 and TRBJ1-2, with 9 bases aligning to TRBD1. The CDR3 consists of 16 residues. Germline loops: CDR1 SGHRS, CDR2 YFSETQ. V shed 0 bases, J shed 7 bases, and the junction held 10 bases outside the gene matches. The CDR3 protein is CASSLGVTTGGRGYTF. Here the CDR3 DNA reads TGCGCCAGCAGCTTGGGCGTAACAACAGGGGGCCGTGGCTACACCTTC. Together with reference TRBV5-1 and TRBJ1-2, the CDR3 gives the full variable domain: KAGVTQTPRYLIKTRGQQVTLSCSPISGHRSVSWYQQTPGQGLQFLFEYFSETQRNKGNFPGRFSGRQFSNSRSEMNVSTLELGDSALYLCASSLGVTTGGRGYTFGSGTRLTVV.

This clone has a count of ten or more. The chain joins TRBV4-1 to TRBJ1-3; D uncertain. The CDR3 has 12 amino acids. Trimming stripped 1 base from V and 4 bases from J, with 2 bases between. In germline, CDR1 is MGHRA, CDR2 YSYEKL. The CDR3 loop reads CASSQGGNTIYF. In nucleotides, the CDR3 is TGCGCCAGCAGCCAAGGCGGAAACACCATATATTTT.

V gene TRBV29-1 combines with J gene TRBJ2-3; TRBD2 agrees at 8 bases. The CDR3 totals 16 residues. Per germline, CDR1 SQVTM and CDR2 ANQGSEA. The V segment lost 7 bases and the J segment 0 bases; nucleotides outside the gene matches: 12. CDR3 coding DNA: TGCAGCGGGGGGGGAGGTAGCGGGACTAGCACAGATACGCAGTATTTT. Protein: CSGGGGSGTSTDTQYF.

The gene calls are TRBV5-6 and TRBJ2-1; D remains unclear. V lost 2 bases to trimming and J lost 3 bases, with 12 bases between them. CDR1 and CDR2 from the germline V gene are SGHDT and YYEEEE. This CDR3 contains 15 residues. CDR3 bases: TGTGCCAGCAGCTTTGGTACGAGGTTCTACAATGAGCAGTTCTTC. Its protein product is CASSFGTRFYNEQFF.

This clone was seen more than once but under ten times. The chain recombines TRBV27 with TRBJ2-7; D not resolved. The CDR3 runs to 14 residues. Germline lookup yields CDR1 MNHEY and CDR2 SMNVEV (reference sequence). Between the trimmed V and J ends, which lost 2 bases and 5 bases, there was a span of 13 bases. This chain's CDR3 is CASSLHGVRNEQYF. The CDR3 DNA is TGTGCCAGCAGTTTACACGGAGTACGGAACGAGCAGTACTTC.

The chain is built from TRBV5-1 and TRBJ2-3; 11 bases fit TRBD2. V lost 4 bases to trimming and J lost 5 bases; unmatched junction nucleotides: 6. CDR1 and CDR2 (germline): SGHRS, YFSETQ. This CDR3 contains 15 residues. The CDR3 sequence is CASSTGLAGRDTQYF. In nucleotides, the CDR3 is TGCGCCAGCAGCACTGGACTAGCGGGCCGAGATACGCAGTATTTT. The complete variable domain, with remaining parts taken from reference TRBV5-1 and TRBJ2-3, reads KAGVTQTPRYLIKTRGQQVTLSCSPISGHRSVSWYQQTPGQGLQFLFEYFSETQRNKGNFPGRFSGRQFSNSRSEMNVSTLELGDSALYLCASSTGLAGRDTQYFGPGTRLTVL.